Sequencing of this T cell receptor (beta chain) was carried out in a study of T cell repertoires in cytomegalovirus infection. About the study: CMV epitopes used comprised recently identified HLA-C-restricted ones and well-studied HLA-B-restricted ones. Public signatures in TCR beta pointed to CMV infection and matching HLA type.

V was cut by 5 bases and J by 4 bases, with 12 bases left in between. CDR1 is MNHGY, CDR2 SVAAGI, per germline. The CDR3 contains 14 residues. Study results and caveats: Predominance within the ex vivo response was attributable to HLA-C-restricted CMV-specific TCR beta clonotypes.

In this sample, this clonotype turned up many times. No antigen is known for it. TCRdb re-called the reads through MiXCR, storing one row per CDR3 protein. Found here are around 710,000 distinct CDR3 sequences, 25% to 30% of them singletons; the top ten hold roughly 14%. The sequences come from cultured CD8+ T cells from PBMCs, collected from culture after CMV antigen stimulation. This chain connects TRBV6-9 to TRBJ1-5; TRBD1 might be the D (6 bases). The sequence derives from a human donor in good health (CMV status not recorded). Some clones in this sample may be carry-over from other donors' samples. CDR3 sequence: CASSPTGLNQPQHF. The CDR3 nucleotides read TGTGCCAGCAGTCCGACAGGACTTAATCAGCCCCAGCATTTT.